This TCR beta chain was sequenced during a study of cytomegalovirus exposure and HLA in healthy donors. Study-wide results and limits: Presence/absence analyses treated sequencing depth as roughly uniform across donors. It was reported that TCR beta sequences correctly inferred the HLA-A and HLA-B alleles for most subjects.

This CDR3 comprises 16 residues. V was clipped by 1 base and J by 7 bases; unmatched bases: 7. In germline, CDR1 is SGHNT, CDR2 YYREEE (reference sequence). The PCR ran on 60 Vbeta and 13 Jbeta primers. Sequencing used immunoSEQ multiplex PCR; TCRdb keeps in-frame clones, though not all of them. This table holds some 60,000 clones, more than 70% found once. With regard to this clone: What it recognizes is unknown.

The sequenced material came from PBMCs. This clonotype was obtained from a male donor in good health and CMV-seronegative. The gene calls are TRBV5-4 and TRBJ2-4; 11 bases align to TRBD2. The CDR3 coding sequence is TGTGCCAGCAGCTTGTCGGTAGCGGGGGGGCGGAACATTCAGTACTTC. This sequence encodes CASSLSVAGGRNIQYF. The variable domain in full, with the rest retrieved from reference TRBV5-4 and TRBJ2-4, is ETGVTQSPTHLIKTRGQQVTLRCSSQSGHNTVSWYQQALGQGPQFIFQYYREEENGRGNFPPRFSGLQFPNYSSELNVNALELDDSALYLCASSLSVAGGRNIQYFGAGTRLSVL.